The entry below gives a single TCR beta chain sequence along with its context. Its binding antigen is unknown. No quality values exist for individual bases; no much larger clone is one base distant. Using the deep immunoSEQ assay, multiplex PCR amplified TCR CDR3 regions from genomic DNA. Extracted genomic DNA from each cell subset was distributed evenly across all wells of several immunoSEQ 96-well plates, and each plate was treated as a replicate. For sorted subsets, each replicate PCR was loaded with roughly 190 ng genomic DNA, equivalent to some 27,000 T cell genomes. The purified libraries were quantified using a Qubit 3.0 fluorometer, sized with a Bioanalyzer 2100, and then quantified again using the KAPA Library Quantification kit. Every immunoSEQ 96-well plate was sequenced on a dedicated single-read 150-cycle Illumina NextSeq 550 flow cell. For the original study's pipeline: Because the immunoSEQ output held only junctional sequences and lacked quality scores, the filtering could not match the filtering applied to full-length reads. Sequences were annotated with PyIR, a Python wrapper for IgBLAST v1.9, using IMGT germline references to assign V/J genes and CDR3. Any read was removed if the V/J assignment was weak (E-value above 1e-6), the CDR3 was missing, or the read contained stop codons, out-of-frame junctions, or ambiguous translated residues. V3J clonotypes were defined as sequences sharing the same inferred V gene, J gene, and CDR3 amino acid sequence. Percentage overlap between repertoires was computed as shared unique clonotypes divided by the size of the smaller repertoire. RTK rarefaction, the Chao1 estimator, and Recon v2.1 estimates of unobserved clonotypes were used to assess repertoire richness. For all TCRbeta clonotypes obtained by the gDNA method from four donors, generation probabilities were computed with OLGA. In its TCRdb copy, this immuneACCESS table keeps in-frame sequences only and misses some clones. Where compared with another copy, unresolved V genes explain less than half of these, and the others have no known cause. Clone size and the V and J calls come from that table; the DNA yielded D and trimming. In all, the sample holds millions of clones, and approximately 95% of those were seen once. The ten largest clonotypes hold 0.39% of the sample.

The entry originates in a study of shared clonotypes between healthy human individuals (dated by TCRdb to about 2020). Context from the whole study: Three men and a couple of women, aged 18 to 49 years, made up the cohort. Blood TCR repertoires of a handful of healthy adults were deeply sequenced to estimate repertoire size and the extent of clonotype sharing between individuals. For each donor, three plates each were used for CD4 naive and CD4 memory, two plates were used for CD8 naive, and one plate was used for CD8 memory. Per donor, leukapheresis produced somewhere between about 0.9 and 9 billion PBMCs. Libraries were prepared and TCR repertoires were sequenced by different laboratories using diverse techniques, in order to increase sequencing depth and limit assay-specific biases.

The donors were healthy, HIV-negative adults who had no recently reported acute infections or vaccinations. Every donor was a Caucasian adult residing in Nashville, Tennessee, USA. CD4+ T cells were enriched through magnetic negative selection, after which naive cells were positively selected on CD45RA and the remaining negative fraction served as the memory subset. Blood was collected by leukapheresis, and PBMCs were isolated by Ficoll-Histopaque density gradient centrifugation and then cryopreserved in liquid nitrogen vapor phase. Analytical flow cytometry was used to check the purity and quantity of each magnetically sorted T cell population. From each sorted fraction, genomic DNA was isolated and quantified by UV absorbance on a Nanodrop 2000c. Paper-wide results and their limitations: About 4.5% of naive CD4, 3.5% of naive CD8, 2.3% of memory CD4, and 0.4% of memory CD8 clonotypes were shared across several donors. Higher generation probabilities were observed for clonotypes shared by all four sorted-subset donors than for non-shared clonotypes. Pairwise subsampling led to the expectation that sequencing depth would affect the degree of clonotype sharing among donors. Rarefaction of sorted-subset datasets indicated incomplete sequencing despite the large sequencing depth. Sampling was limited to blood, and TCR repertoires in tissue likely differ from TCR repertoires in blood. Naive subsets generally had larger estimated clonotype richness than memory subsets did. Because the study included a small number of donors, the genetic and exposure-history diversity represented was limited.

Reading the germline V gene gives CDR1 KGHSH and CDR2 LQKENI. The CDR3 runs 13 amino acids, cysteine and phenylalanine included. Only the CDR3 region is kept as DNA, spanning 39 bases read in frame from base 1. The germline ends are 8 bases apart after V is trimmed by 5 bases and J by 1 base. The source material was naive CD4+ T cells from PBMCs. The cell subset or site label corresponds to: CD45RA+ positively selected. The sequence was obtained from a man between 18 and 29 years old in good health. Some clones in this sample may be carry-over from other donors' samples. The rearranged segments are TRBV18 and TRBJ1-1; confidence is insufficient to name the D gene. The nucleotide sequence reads TGTGCCAGCTCAGCGCCCGGGAACACTGAAGCTTTCTTT. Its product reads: CASSAPGNTEAFF.